Here is one TCR beta chain with its context. Germline trimming cut 5 bases from V and 5 bases from J; bases unmatched to any gene: 11. The germline V gene has CDR1 MDHEN and CDR2 SYDVKM. There are 16 residues in the CDR3. The data stem from a study of shared clonotypes between healthy human individuals. Produced via immunoSEQ multiplex PCR; TCRdb's table is partial and in-frame only. This table holds nearly 1,000,000 clones, about three quarters found once. The chain is built from TRBV28 and TRBJ2-1, with TRBD1 identical over 8 bases. Input material: memory CD4+ T cells sorted from blood. The subset is: CD45RA-negative fraction. The receptor was isolated from a man between 18 and 35 years old in good health. The CDR3 bases are TGTGCCAGCAGTCTGCCCCAGGGGGCTGGTGACAATGAGCAGTTCTTC. Residues: CASSLPQGAGDNEQFF.